The 3 T cell receptor beta chains given below trace back to one sample, sequenced in a study of post-analysis software for immune sequencing data. These TCRs' antigens remain unknown. Prepared libraries of TCR beta cDNA carried unique molecular identifiers. TCRdb re-derived calls from the PCR reads in MiXCR, one entry per CDR3 protein. Among about 260,000 distinct CDR3 sequences listed, 35% to 45% were seen once. Notes on the study in general: TRBV segments more frequent in patients than in controls numbered roughly five and included TRBV5-6, TRBV5-1 and TRBV20-1.

Specimen: blood. The receptors here all came from a girl between 5 and 17 years old with multiple sclerosis.

Only a few counts were recorded for this clonotype. A junction end diverges from the germline sequence, so it may reflect a read error. The chain recombines TRBV20-1 with TRBJ1-5; weak D call: TRBD1 (6 bases). Looked up from germline, CDR1 is DFQATT and CDR2 is SNEGSKA (reference sequence). CDR3 length equals 14 residues. The CDR3 spells CNARGDRHVVPQHF. The CDR3 DNA sequence: TGCAATGCTCGAGGAGACAGGCACGTTGTTCCCCAGCATTTT.

The sample holds a few counts of this clonotype. At one of its ends the junction is not consistent with the germline gene, which may arise from a read error. The chain is built from TRBV3-1 and TRBJ2-5, with D uncertain. The CDR3 is 13 residues long. Germline loops: CDR1 LGHDT, CDR2 YNNKEL (reference sequence). CDR3 loop: CTSSQGFQETQYF. The CDR3 nucleotides read TGTACCAGCAGCCAAGGCTTCCAAGAGACCCAGTACTTC.

The chain links TRBV5-1 to TRBJ2-4; D is undetermined. The J call may be in error: the DNA end matches TRBJ2-7 better. Germline lookup yields CDR1 SGHRS and CDR2 YFSETQ. The CDR3 consists of 13 residues. CDR3: CASSLIGTYEQYF. CDR3 nucleotides: TGCGCCAGCAGCTTAATAGGGACCTACGAGCAGTACTTC.